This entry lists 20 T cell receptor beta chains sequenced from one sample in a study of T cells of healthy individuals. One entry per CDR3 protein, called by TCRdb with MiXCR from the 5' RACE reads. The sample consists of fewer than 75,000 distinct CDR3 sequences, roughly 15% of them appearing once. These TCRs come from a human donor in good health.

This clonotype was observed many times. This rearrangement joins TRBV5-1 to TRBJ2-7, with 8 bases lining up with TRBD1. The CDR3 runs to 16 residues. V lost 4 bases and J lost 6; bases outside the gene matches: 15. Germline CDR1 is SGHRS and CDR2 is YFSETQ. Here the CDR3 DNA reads TGCGCCAGCAGCCCCGGACCAGGGACAGGAAATTTCGAGCAGTACTTC. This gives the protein CASSPGPGTGNFEQYF.

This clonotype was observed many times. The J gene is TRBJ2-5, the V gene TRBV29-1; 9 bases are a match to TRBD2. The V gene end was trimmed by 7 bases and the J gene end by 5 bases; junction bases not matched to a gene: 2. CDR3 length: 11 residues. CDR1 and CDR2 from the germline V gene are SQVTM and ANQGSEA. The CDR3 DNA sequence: TGCAGCGGGACTAGCGAGGAGACCCAGTACTTC. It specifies CSGTSEETQYF.

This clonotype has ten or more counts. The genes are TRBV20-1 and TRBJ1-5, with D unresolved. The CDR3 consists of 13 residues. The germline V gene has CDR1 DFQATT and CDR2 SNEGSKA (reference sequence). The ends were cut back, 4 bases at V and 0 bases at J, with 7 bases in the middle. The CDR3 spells CSAKGPSNQPQHF. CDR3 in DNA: TGCAGTGCTAAAGGTCCTAGCAATCAGCCCCAGCATTTT.

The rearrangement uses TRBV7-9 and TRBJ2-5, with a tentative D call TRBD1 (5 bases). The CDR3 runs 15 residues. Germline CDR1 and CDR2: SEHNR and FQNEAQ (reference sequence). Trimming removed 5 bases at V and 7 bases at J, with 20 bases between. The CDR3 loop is CASSGLRPGIGTQYF. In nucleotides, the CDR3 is TGTGCCAGCAGCGGTCTGAGACCAGGGATCGGGACCCAGTACTTC.

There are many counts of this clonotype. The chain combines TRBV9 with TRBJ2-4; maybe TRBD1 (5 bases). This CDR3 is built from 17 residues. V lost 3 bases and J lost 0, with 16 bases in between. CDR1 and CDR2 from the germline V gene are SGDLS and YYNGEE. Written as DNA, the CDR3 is TGTGCCAGCAGCGCCACAGGACAACCGTTAGCCAAAAACATTCAGTACTTC. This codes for CASSATGQPLAKNIQYF.

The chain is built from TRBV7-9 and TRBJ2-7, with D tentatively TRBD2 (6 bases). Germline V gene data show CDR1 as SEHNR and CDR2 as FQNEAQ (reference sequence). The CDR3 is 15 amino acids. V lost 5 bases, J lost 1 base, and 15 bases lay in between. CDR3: CASSRRVAESYEQYF. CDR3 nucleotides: TGTGCCAGCAGCCGCAGGGTAGCGGAATCCTACGAGCAGTACTTC.

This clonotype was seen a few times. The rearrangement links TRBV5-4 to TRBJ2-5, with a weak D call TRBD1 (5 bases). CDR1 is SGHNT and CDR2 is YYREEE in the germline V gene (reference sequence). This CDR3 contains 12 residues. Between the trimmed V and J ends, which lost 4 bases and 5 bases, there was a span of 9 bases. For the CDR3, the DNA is TGTGCCAGCAGCGGATACAGGGAGACCCAGTACTTC. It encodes CASSGYRETQYF.

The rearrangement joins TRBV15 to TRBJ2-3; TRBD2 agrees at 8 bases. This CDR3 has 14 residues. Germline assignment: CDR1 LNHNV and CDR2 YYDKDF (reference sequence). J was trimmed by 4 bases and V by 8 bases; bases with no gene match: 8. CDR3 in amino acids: CATGPGTRPDTQYF. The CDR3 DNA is TGTGCCACCGGACCCGGGACTAGACCAGATACGCAGTATTTT.

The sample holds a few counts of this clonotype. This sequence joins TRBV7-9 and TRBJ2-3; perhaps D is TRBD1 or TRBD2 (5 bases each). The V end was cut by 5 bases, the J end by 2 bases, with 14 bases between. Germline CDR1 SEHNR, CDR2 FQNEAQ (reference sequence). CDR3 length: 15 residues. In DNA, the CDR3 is TGTGCCAGCAGCCCCCGGGGCGGCCTCACAGATACGCAGTATTTT. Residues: CASSPRGGLTDTQYF.

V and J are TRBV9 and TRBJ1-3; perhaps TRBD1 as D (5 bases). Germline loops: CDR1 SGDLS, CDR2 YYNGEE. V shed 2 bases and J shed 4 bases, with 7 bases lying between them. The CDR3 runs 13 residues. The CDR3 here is CASSVRAGNTIYF. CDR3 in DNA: TGTGCCAGCAGCGTCAGGGCCGGAAACACCATATATTTT.

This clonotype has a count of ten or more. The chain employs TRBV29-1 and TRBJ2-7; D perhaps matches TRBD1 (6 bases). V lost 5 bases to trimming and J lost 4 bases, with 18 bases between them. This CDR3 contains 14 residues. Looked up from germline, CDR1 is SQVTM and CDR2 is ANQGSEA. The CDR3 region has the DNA TGCAGCGTTTATAAGGAGGCAGGGGAGTACGAGCAGTACTTC. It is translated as CSVYKEAGEYEQYF.

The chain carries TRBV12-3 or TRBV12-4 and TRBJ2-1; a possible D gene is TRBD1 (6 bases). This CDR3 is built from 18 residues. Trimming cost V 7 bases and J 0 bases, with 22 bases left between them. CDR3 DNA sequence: TGTGCCAGCATTAAGGGGGTATATACACTGAGCTCCTACAATGAGCAGTTCTTC. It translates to CASIKGVYTLSSYNEQFF.

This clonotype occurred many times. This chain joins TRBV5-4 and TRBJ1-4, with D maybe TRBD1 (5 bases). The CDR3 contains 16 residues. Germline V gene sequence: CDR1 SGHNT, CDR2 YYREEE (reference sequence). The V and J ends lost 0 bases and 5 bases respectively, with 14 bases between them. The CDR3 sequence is CASSLDGGATNEKLFF. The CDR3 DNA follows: TGTGCCAGCAGCTTGGACGGGGGAGCGACCAATGAAAAACTGTTTTTT. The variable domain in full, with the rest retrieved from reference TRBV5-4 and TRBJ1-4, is ETGVTQSPTHLIKTRGQQVTLRCSSQSGHNTVSWYQQALGQGPQFIFQYYREEENGRGNFPPRFSGLQFPNYSSELNVNALELDDSALYLCASSLDGGATNEKLFFGSGTQLSVL.

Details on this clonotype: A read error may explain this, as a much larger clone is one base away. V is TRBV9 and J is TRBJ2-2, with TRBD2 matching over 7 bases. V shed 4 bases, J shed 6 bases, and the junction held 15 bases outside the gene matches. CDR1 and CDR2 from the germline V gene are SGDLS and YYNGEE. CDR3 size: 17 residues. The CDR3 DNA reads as TGTGCCAGCAGCCCACTCCCCCGGGACTATCACGCCGGGGAGCTGTTTTTT. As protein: CASSPLPRDYHAGELFF.

The CDR3 region has the DNA TGTGCCTGGAGTGCAGACCCTGGGCCGGACATGGGCTACACCTTC. Its protein is CAWSADPGPDMGYTF. V is TRBV30 and J is TRBJ1-2, with TRBD1 as a possible D gene (5 bases). Germline CDR1 GTSNPN, CDR2 SVGIG (reference sequence). Trimming removed 1 base at V and 8 bases at J, with 20 bases between. The length of the CDR3 is 15 residues.

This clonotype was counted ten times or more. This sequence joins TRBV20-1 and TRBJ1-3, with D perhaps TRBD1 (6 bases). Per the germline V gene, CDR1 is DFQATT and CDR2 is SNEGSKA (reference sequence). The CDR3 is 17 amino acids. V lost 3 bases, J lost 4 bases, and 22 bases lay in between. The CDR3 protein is CSARFESGQGPGNTIYF. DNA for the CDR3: TGCAGTGCTAGGTTTGAGTCTGGGCAGGGGCCAGGAAACACCATATATTTT.

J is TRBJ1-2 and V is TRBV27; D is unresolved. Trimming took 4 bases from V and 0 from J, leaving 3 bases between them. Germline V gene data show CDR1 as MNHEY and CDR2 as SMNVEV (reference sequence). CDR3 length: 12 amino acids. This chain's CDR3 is CASSSTNYGYTF. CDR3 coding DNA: TGTGCCAGCAGTTCTACTAACTATGGCTACACCTTC.

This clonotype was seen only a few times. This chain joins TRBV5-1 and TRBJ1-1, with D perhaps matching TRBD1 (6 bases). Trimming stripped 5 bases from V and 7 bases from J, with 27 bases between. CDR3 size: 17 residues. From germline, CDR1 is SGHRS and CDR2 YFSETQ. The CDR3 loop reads CASSSALRGGIQDEAFF. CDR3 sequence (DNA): TGCGCCAGCAGTTCGGCCTTAAGAGGGGGGATTCAGGATGAAGCTTTCTTT.

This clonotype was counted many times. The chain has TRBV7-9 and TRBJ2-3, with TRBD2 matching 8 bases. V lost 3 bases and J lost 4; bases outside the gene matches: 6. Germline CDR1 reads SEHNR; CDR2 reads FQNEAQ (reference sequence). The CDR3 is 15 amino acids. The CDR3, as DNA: TGTGCCAGCAGCTTCGGGGGGGGGGACGCAGATACGCAGTATTTT. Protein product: CASSFGGGDADTQYF.

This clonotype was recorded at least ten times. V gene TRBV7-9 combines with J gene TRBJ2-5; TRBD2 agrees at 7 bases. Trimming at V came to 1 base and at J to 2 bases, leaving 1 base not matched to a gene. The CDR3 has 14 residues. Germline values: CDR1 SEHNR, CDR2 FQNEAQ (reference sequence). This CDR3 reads CASSLGGGQETQYF. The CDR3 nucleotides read TGTGCCAGCAGCTTAGGGGGGGGACAAGAGACCCAGTACTTC.